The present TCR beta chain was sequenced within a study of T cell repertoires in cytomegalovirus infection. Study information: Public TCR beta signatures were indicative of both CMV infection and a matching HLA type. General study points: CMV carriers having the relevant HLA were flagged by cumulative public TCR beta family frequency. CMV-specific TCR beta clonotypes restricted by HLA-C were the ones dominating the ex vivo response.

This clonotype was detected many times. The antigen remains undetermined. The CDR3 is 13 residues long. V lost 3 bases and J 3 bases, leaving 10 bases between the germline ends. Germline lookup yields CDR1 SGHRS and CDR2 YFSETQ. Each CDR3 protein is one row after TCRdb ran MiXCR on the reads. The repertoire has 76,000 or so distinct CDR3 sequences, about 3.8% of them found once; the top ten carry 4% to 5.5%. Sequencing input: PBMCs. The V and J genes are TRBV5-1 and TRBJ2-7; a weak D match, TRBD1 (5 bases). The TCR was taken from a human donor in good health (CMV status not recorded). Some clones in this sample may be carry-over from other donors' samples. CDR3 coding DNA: TGCGCCAGCAGCTCCCTTGACAGCTACGAGCAGTACTTC. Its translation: CASSSLDSYEQYF.